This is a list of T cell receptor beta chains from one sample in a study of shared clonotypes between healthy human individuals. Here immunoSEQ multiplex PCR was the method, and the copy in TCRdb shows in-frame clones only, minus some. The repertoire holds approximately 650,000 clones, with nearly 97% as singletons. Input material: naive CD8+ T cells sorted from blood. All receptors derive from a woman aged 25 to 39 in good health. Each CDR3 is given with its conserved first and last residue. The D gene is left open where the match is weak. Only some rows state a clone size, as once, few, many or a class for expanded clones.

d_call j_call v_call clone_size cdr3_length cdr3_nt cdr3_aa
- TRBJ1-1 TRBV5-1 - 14 TGCGCCAGCAGCTTAAACGGCGAGTACACTGAAGCTTTCTTT CASSLNGEYTEAFF
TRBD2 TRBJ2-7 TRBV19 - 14 TGTGCCAGTAGGGCCGGGACTAGCGGGGACGAGCAGTACTTC CASRAGTSGDEQYF
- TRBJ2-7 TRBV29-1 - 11 TGCAGCGTCGAGGTCAACTACGAGCAGTACTTC CSVEVNYEQYF
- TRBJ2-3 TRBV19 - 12 TGTGCCAGTAGTATTGGCGGAGATACGCAGTATTTT CASSIGGDTQYF
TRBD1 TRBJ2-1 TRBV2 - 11 TGTGCCAACCCGACAGGGGATCAGCAGTTCTTC CANPTGDQQFF
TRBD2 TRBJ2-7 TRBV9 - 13 TGTGCCAGCAGCGCCGGACTAGCGACCGAGCAGTACTTC CASSAGLATEQYF
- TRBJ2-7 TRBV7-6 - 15 TGTGCCAGCAGCTTATCCTCAGGGTCCTCCTACGAGCAGTACTTC CASSLSSGSSYEQYF
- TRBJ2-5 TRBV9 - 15 TGTGCCAGCAGCGTAGGGGGGGCCCTCCAAGAGACCCAGTACTTC CASSVGGALQETQYF
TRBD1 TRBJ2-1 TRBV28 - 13 TGTGCCAGCAGTTTCCCAGGGGGCCAAGAGCAGTTCTTC CASSFPGGQEQFF
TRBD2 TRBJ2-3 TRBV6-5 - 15 TGTGCCAGCAGAGACCTAGCGGGTAGCACAGATACGCAGTATTTT CASRDLAGSTDTQYF
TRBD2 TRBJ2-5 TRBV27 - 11 TGTGCCAGCACGGGAGGAGAGACCCAGTACTTC CASTGGETQYF
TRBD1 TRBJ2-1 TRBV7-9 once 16 TGTGCCACCCAGCTTCGGACAGGGAGCTCCTACAATGAGCAGTTCTTC CATQLRTGSSYNEQFF
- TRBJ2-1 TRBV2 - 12 TGTGCCAGCAGTGGCCTGAACCCTAAGCAGTTCTTC CASSGLNPKQFF
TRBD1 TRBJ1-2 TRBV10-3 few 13 TGTGCCATCAGTGGCCAGGGGGCGGGTGGCTACACCTTC CAISGQGAGGYTF
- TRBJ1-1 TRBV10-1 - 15 TGCGCCAGCAGTGAGGGAAGGGGAATGAACACTGAAGCTTTCTTT CASSEGRGMNTEAFF
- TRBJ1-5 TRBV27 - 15 TGTGCCAGCAGTTCTCACGCGGGGACCAATCAGCCCCAGCATTTT CASSSHAGTNQPQHF
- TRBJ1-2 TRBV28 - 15 TGTGCCAGCATTATGTCGGCAGGCCACCCCAATGGCTACACCTTC CASIMSAGHPNGYTF
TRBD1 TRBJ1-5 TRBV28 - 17 TGTGCCAGCAGTCTTAGGGGCGTCGACAGGGGGAAGCAGCCCCAGCATTTT CASSLRGVDRGKQPQHF
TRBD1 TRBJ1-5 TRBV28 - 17 TGTGCCAGCGTACCAGACGGGACAGGTTGGAGCAATCAGCCCCAGCATTTT CASVPDGTGWSNQPQHF
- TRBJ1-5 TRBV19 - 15 TGTGCCAGTAGCAATCCGGGGGTGGGTAATCAGCCCCAGCATTTT CASSNPGVGNQPQHF
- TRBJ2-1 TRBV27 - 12 TGTGCCAGCAGTTTAAACTACAATGAGCAGTTCTTC CASSLNYNEQFF
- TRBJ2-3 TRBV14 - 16 TGTGCCAGCAGCCAAGATTGGGGGGCAAGCACAGATACGCAGTATTTT CASSQDWGASTDTQYF
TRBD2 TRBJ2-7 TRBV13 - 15 TGTGCCAGCAGCTTCGCCGGGACTAGCGGCTACGAGCAGTACTTC CASSFAGTSGYEQYF
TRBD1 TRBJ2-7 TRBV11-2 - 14 TGTGCCAGCAGCTATCGACAGGGGACCTACGAGCAGTACTTC CASSYRQGTYEQYF
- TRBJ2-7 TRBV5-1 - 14 TGCGCCAGCAGCTTGGCCCAGTCCTCCTACGAGCAGTACTTC CASSLAQSSYEQYF
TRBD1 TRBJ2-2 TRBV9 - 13 TGTGCCAGCAGAGACGGACAGGCCGGGGAGCTGTTTTTT CASRDGQAGELFF
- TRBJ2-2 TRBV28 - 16 TGTGCCAGCGCATTCCCAGGGGCAACGAACACCGGGGAGCTGTTTTTT CASAFPGATNTGELFF
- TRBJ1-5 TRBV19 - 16 TGTGCCAGTAGCTTATGGGACTCAGGAAGAAATCAGCCCCAGCATTTT CASSLWDSGRNQPQHF
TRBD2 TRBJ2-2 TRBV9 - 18 TGTGCCAGCAGCGGAAAAGGTGTTAGCGGGATGAACACCGGGGAGCTGTTTTTT CASSGKGVSGMNTGELFF
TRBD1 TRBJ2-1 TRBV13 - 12 TGTGCCAGCAGCACAGGGGGACTCCCACCGTTCTTC CASSTGGLPPFF
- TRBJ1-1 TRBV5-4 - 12 TGTGCCAGCAGCCCTGGAAACACTGAAGCTTTCTTT CASSPGNTEAFF
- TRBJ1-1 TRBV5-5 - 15 TGTGCCAGCCAGGAAGACAGGAGGAGTAACACTGAAGCTTTCTTT CASQEDRRSNTEAFF
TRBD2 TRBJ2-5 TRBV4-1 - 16 TGCGCCAGCAGCCAAAGACTAGCGGCGACGAAAGAGACCCAGTACTTC CASSQRLAATKETQYF
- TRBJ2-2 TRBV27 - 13 TGTGCCAGCAGTATAGGACAGTCCGGGGAGCTGTTTTTT CASSIGQSGELFF